This TCR beta chain was sequenced in a study of shared clonotypes between healthy human individuals (dated by TCRdb to about 2020). Notes on the research overall: A couple of women and a few men aged 18 to 49 years were included in the cohort. Blood TCR repertoires of four to six healthy adults were deeply sequenced to estimate repertoire size and the extent of clonotype sharing between individuals. For each donor, CD4 naive and CD4 memory were each given three plates, CD8 naive was given two plates, and CD8 memory was given one plate. Libraries were prepared and TCR repertoires were sequenced by different laboratories using diverse techniques, in order to increase sequencing depth and limit assay-specific biases. Between about 0.94 and 8.9 billion PBMCs per donor were obtained by leukapheresis.

CD8 naive samples were obtained by positive selection for CCR7 among CD45RO-negative cells, yielding a CD45RA+CCR7+ population from which TemRA cells were excluded. The donors were healthy, HIV-negative adults who had no recently reported acute infections or vaccinations. Every donor was a Caucasian adult residing in Nashville, Tennessee, USA. Blood was obtained by leukapheresis, after which PBMCs were separated by Ficoll-Histopaque density gradient centrifugation and cryopreserved in liquid nitrogen vapor phase. Analytical flow cytometry was used to check the purity and quantity of every magnetically sorted T cell population. Each sorted fraction had its genomic DNA isolated and then quantified by UV absorbance on a Nanodrop 2000c. A remark on this clone: Its recognized antigen is unknown. Within one base of it there is no much larger clone, and no base qualities were kept.

There are 16 amino acids in the CDR3, from cysteine to phenylalanine inclusive. The sequence is cut down to CDR3 DNA, 48 bases in frame from base 1. V drops 3 bases and J drops 0 bases, leaving 11 bases in between. Taken from the germline V gene (reference sequence), the CDR1 and CDR2 loops are MNHEY and SMNVEV. TCR CDR3 regions were amplified from genomic DNA by multiplex PCR using the deep immunoSEQ assay. For each cell subset, the extracted genomic DNA was distributed evenly across all wells of several immunoSEQ 96-well plates, and each plate served as one replicate. For sorted subsets, each replicate PCR was loaded with 200 ng genomic DNA, equivalent to about 30,000 T cell genomes. Purified libraries were quantified with a Qubit 3.0 fluorometer, sized on a Bioanalyzer 2100, and re-quantified with the KAPA Library Quantification kit. Every immunoSEQ 96-well plate was sequenced on a dedicated single-read 150-cycle Illumina NextSeq 550 flow cell. As for the original processing: Because only junctional sequences without quality scores were contained in the immunoSEQ output, filtering matching that applied to full-length reads could not be performed. Sequences were annotated with PyIR, a Python wrapper for IgBLAST v1.9, and V/J genes and CDR3 were assigned using IMGT germline references. Reads were removed for weak V/J assignments (E-value above 1e-6), missing CDR3, stop codons, out-of-frame junctions, or ambiguous translated residues. V3J clonotypes were defined as sequences sharing an identical inferred V gene, J gene, and CDR3 amino acid sequence. The percentage overlap between two repertoires was calculated by dividing the number of shared unique clonotypes by the size of the smaller repertoire. RTK rarefaction, the Chao1 estimator, and Recon v2.1 estimates of unobserved clonotypes were used to assess repertoire richness. Generation probabilities were computed with OLGA for all TCRbeta clonotypes obtained by the gDNA method from several donors. In its TCRdb copy, this immuneACCESS table keeps in-frame sequences only and misses some clones. Where compared with another copy, unresolved V genes explain less than half of these, and the others have no known cause. Clone size and the V and J calls come from that table; the DNA yielded D and trimming. The sample table holds around 620,000 clones, of which around 96% were seen once. The top ten clones comprise around 0.11% of the sample.

Overall study outcomes, separate from this receptor: Rarefaction of sorted-subset datasets indicated incomplete sequencing despite the large sequencing depth. Based on pairwise subsampling, the degree of clonotype sharing among donors was expected to be affected by sequencing depth. Higher generation probabilities were observed for clonotypes shared by all four sorted-subset donors than for non-shared clonotypes. Sampling was restricted to blood, and TCR repertoires in tissue are likely to differ from TCR repertoires in blood. Because the study included only a small number of donors, the genetic and exposure-history diversity represented was limited. Naive subsets generally had larger estimated clonotype richness than memory subsets. About 5% of naive CD4, 3.5% of naive CD8, 2% to 2.5% of memory CD4, and 0.4% of memory CD8 clonotypes were shared across a few donors.

This TCR came from a woman younger than 45 in good health. The sequencing input was naive CD8+ T cells sorted from blood. What the cell subset or site label conveys for this sample: CD45RA+CCR7+. Recombination joined TRBV27 with TRBJ2-2; TRBD2 could be the D gene, as 6 bases match. The CDR3 protein sequence reads: CASSLEGYTNTGELFF. The DNA is as follows: TGTGCCAGCAGTTTGGAGGGCTACACGAACACCGGGGAGCTGTTTTTT.